This T cell receptor beta chain was obtained from a study of Graves' ophthalmopathy and Graves' hyperthyroidism. This clonotype was found many times. Germline CDR1 reads SGHAT; CDR2 reads FQNNGV. This CDR3 region has 16 residues. V was shortened by 3 bases and J by 2 bases, with 16 bases between the two germline ends. RNA transcripts yielded amplified TCR beta CDR3 regions. The first round was an RT-PCR with HTBI primers, and the second round was a multiplex PCR. One entry per CDR3 protein, called by TCRdb with MiXCR from the multiplex PCR reads. The sample consists of some 350,000 distinct CDR3 sequences, about 17% of them appearing once.

The sequence derives from an adult woman with stable Graves' hyperthyroidism. Specimen: peripheral blood. The V and J genes are TRBV11-2 and TRBJ2-5; D remains ambiguous. In DNA form, the CDR3 reads TGTGCCAGCAGCTTGCACCCCCGTGTTGGACAAGAGACCCAGTACTTC. As protein: CASSLHPRVGQETQYF. Complete variable domain (other parts from reference TRBV11-2 and TRBJ2-5): EAGVAQSPRYKIIEKRQSVAFWCNPISGHATLYWYQQILGQGPKLLIQFQNNGVVDDSQLPKDRFSAERLKGVDSTLKIQPAKLEDSAVYLCASSLHPRVGQETQYFGPGTRLLVL.